This TCR beta chain was sequenced in a study of control samples from healthy donors and cancer patients. CDR3 length equals 15 residues. Germline CDR1 SGHDT, CDR2 YYEEEE. Trimming left V 4 bases short and J 4 bases short, with 14 bases between. Profiled with immunoSEQ multiplex PCR; TCRdb holds only in-frame clones, not every one. Here the sample spans roughly 88,000 clones, just under 85% being singletons. The J gene is TRBJ2-2, the V gene TRBV5-6, with D perhaps matching TRBD1 (5 bases). This TCR was recovered from a man under 40 in good health. Input material: blood. CDR3 amino acids: CASSQAAGRTGELFF. The CDR3 region has the DNA TGTGCCAGCAGCCAGGCTGCAGGGCGCACCGGGGAGCTGTTTTTT.